This T cell receptor beta chain is drawn from a study of T cells in Graves' hyperthyroidism and ophthalmopathy. General study findings and limits: Most clonotypes expanded in the thyroid (above 0.001) were also present in blood.

Germline CDR1 and CDR2: DFQATT and SNEGSKA (reference sequence). There are 14 residues in the CDR3. Deletions cut 3 bases from V and 0 bases from J, with 11 bases between. There are a few counts of this clonotype. Its specificity is not known. Pregnant or lactating patients were excluded, as were those with uncontrolled infection or other autoimmune disease. Researchers amplified the TCR beta CDR3 regions from RNA transcripts. With the HTBI primer set, the TCR CDR3 went through a first round of RT-PCR. Each CDR3 protein gets one entry after TCRdb re-called the multiplex PCR reads with MiXCR. Among around 660,000 distinct CDR3 sequences, over 40% were seen once, and the ten largest hold approximately 7.2%.

The source is an adult man with Graves' disease, either hyperthyroidism or ophthalmopathy (not recorded which). The rearrangement joins TRBV20-1 to TRBJ2-5; D perhaps matches TRBD2 (7 bases). The sample taken for sequencing was peripheral blood or thyroid tissue (not recorded which). The CDR3 region has the DNA TGCAGTGCTAGTGCGGGGGCAAACCAAGAGACCCAGTACTTC. Amino acid sequence: CSASAGANQETQYF.